This T cell receptor beta chain stems from a study of vaccination and CD4 T cells after COVID-19. Study-wide context: Median time from COVID diagnosis to post-COVID sampling was roughly 13 weeks (35 to 161). Stimulation of the cells used overlapping spike peptide pools from SARS-CoV-2 and from the common cold coronaviruses HCoV-NL63, HCoV-OC43 and HCoV-229E.

The treatment denotes: approximately nine-day PBMC culture with coronavirus spike peptide pools or control peptides (ViraFEST assay). Expansion of antigen-specific T cells with peptide pools by ViraFEST preceded sequencing of TCRs. The Oncomine TCR Beta short-read assay was what sequenced the DNA obtained from cultured CD4+ T cells. One entry per CDR3 protein results from TCRdb running MiXCR on the PCR reads. The table records 20,000 or so distinct CDR3 sequences, over 20% of them present only once. In the case of this clonotype: Its matching antigen is unknown. The junction and the germline gene differ at one end; a read error may be behind it.

The germline V gene has CDR1 KGHDR and CDR2 SFDVKD. The CDR3 runs 13 residues. The clonotype comes from a human donor with COVID-19. The chain recombines TRBV24-1 with TRBJ1-1; tentatively, D is TRBD1 (5 bases). The sequencing sample was made of cultured CD4+ T cells from blood. In DNA, the CDR3 is TGTACCACCATGGGGGGATCGAACACTGAAGCTTTCTTT. Protein product: CTTMGGSNTEAFF.